This T cell receptor (beta chain) was recovered during a study of CD8+CD57+ T cells in acquired aplastic anemia. The table lists this clonotype with a count of one. Its antigen is undetermined. The junction departs from the called germline gene at one end, perhaps through a read error. Sequencing involved patients with CD8+CD57+ cell expansion previously shown by flow cytometry. Whole-study results and caveats: In CD8+ cells, Simpson's diversity showed no significant difference between patients and controls. It was found that more than 25 CD8+ CDR3 sequences were shared between patients and controls.

It was genomic DNA that served as the template for profiling TCR beta VDJ and CDR3. TCRdb analysed the reads with MiXCR anew, one entry per CDR3 protein. The data contain roughly 250,000 distinct CDR3 sequences, approximately 79% of them singletons. The TCR was taken from a human donor with aplastic anemia. The sample consisted of sorted CD4+, CD8+, or CD8+CD57+ T cells (not recorded which) from PBMCs.

The CDR3 DNA is TGTGCCAGCAGTGAGTCGGGTAGCAATCAGCACCAGCATTTT. Translating gives CASSESGSNQHQHF. The chain has TRBV2 and TRBJ1-5; D is ambiguous. In germline, CDR1 is SNHLY, CDR2 FYNNEI. The CDR3 covers 14 residues. Looking up the rest from reference TRBV2 and TRBJ1-5 gives the full variable domain: EPEVTQTPSHQVTQMGQEVILRCVPISNHLYFYWYRQILGQKVEFLVSFYNNEISEKSEIFDDQFSVERPDGSNFTLKIRSTKLEDSAMYFCASSESGSNQHQHFGDGTRLSIL.